Shown below are 3 T cell receptor beta chains from a single sample sequenced in a study of T cell responses to AZD1222 COVID-19 vaccine. Produced via immunoSEQ multiplex PCR; TCRdb's table is partial and in-frame only. The repertoire holds about 75,000 clones, with about 91% as singletons. This specimen was peripheral blood, taken 28 days after the second dose of the MenACWY control vaccine. The receptors shown here come from an adult who received the MenACWY meningococcal vaccine as a control.

V and J are TRBV5-1 and TRBJ1-1; D remains ambiguous. Looked up from germline, CDR1 is SGHRS and CDR2 is YFSETQ. With 1 base removed from V and 5 bases from J, the gap between germline ends came to 9 bases. CDR3 size: 13 residues. DNA of the CDR3: TGCGCCAGCAGCTTGCCCCCCTCGACTGAAGCTTTCTTT. Protein: CASSLPPSTEAFF.

V and J are TRBV5-1 and TRBJ1-1, with D possibly being TRBD1 (5 bases). Trimming removed 2 bases at V and 1 base at J, with 6 bases between. CDR1 is SGHRS and CDR2 is YFSETQ in the germline V gene. The CDR3 has 13 amino acids. This CDR3 is CASSLDRNTEAFF. In nucleotides, the CDR3 is TGCGCCAGCAGCTTAGACAGGAACACTGAAGCTTTCTTT.

This clone is a singleton in its sample. The V call is TRBV3-1 (or the pseudogene TRBV3-2), the J call TRBJ1-2, with D possibly being TRBD1 (6 bases). Per the germline V gene, CDR1 is LGHDT and CDR2 is YNNKEL (reference sequence). This CDR3 region has 15 residues. V shed 2 bases and J shed 3 bases, with 13 bases lying between them. CDR3 in amino acids: CASSQKGRGDYGYTF. For the CDR3, the DNA is TGTGCCAGCAGCCAAAAGGGCAGGGGCGACTATGGCTACACCTTC.